This T cell receptor beta chain was captured in a study of T cell clones after liver transplantation. Study at large: Pre-transplant mixed lymphocyte reactions yielded third-party-reactive TCRbeta sequences as comparators for graft-donor-reactive sequences. Patients counted as tolerant after at least one year off all immunosuppression, enzymes not exceeding twice normal.

Sequencing was performed with immunoSEQ multiplex PCR; in TCRdb, only in-frame clones are kept and a portion is missing. The sample lists under 55,000 clones; approximately 87% were seen once. Whole-study findings and limits: Compared with third party-reactive sequences, donor-reactive ones declined more, independent of withdrawal success.

The germline CDR1 and CDR2 sequences are SGHVS and FNYEAQ. Trimming at V came to 2 bases and at J to 6 bases, leaving 1 base not matched to a gene. The CDR3 extends over 14 amino acids. Notes on this clone: Its antigen is undetermined.

The source was CD8+ T cells from blood, collected 12 months after liver transplant. The sequence was obtained from a human patient who received a liver transplant. Some of the T cells might come from the graft donor. The J gene is TRBJ2-7, the V gene TRBV7-6, with 13 bases that match TRBD2. CDR3 coding DNA: TGTGCCAGCAGCTTAACTAGCGGGAGGGTCGAGCAGTACTTC. Translated, it gives CASSLTSGRVEQYF.